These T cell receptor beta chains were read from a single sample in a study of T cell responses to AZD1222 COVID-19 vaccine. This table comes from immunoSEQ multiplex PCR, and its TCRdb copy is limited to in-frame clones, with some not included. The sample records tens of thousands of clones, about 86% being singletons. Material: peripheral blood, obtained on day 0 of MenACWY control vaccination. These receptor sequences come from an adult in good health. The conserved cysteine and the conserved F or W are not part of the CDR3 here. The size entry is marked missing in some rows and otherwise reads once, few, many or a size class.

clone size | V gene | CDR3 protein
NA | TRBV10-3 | AISGNYGPSGANVLT
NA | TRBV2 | ASSSTSGGDNEQF
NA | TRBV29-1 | SVERGGTDTQY
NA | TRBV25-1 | ASIPRGTTEAF
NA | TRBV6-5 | ASKVEGGAYEQY
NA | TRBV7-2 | ASSHRQGGNTEAF
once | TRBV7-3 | ASSLDGRSYNSPLH
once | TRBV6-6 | ASSGLTNEKLF
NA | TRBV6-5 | ASSTDRVGNTEAF
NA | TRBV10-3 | AISESGGSYNSPLH
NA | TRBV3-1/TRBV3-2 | ASSPRGHGEKLF
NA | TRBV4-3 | ASSRGDRESNEQF
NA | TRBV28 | ASRRYPGQGGNQPQH
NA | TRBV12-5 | ASGRTGIQH
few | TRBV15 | ATSRSLGQGAGNQPQH
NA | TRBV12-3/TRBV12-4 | ASSTTYEQY
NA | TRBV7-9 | ASSLELGVYGYT